A selection of T cell receptor beta chains follows, all from one sample in a study of T cells after posttransplantation cyclophosphamide. The method was immunoSEQ multiplex PCR; TCRdb's version includes in-frame clones alone and lacks a portion of them. The sample yields about 47,000 clones, 94% seen once. The specimen sequenced was PBMCs. Receptors originate from a woman aged 30 to 39 in good health and a related stem cell transplant donor. CDR3s leave out the opening cysteine and the closing phenylalanine or tryptophan. Fields, in order: CDR3 protein, V gene, J gene.

CDR3 protein: ASSLAARHQPQH
V gene: TRBV7-2
J gene: TRBJ1-5

CDR3 protein: ASSQAYGQGALTVGNTQY
V gene: TRBV4-1
J gene: TRBJ2-3

CDR3 protein: ASSLMDRLNTEAF
V gene: TRBV28
J gene: TRBJ1-1

CDR3 protein: ASSLGTGGSPLH
V gene: TRBV18
J gene: TRBJ1-6

CDR3 protein: ASSEGGTGMSGANVLT
V gene: TRBV10-1
J gene: TRBJ2-6

CDR3 protein: ASSESTGVGNTIY
V gene: TRBV10-2
J gene: TRBJ1-3

CDR3 protein: ASSEGLSTDTQY
V gene: TRBV2
J gene: TRBJ2-3

CDR3 protein: ASSQDHPAIRETQY
V gene: TRBV4-3
J gene: TRBJ2-5

CDR3 protein: ASSQVVDTGELF
V gene: TRBV4-1
J gene: TRBJ2-2

CDR3 protein: ASSSPGQIHTQY
V gene: TRBV7-8
J gene: TRBJ2-3

CDR3 protein: ASSPTQGYRELF
V gene: TRBV6-5
J gene: TRBJ2-2

CDR3 protein: ASRAGGAYGYT
V gene: TRBV28
J gene: TRBJ1-2

CDR3 protein: ASSLGWGAFNYGYT
V gene: TRBV7-2
J gene: TRBJ1-2

CDR3 protein: ASSARQGAHEQY
V gene: TRBV27
J gene: TRBJ2-7

CDR3 protein: ASSAGTGGGNQPQH
V gene: TRBV5-1
J gene: TRBJ1-5